Reported below is one T cell receptor (beta chain). The antigen it recognizes is unknown. Per-nucleotide qualities are absent, and no much larger clonotype sits a single base away. Inclusive of the bounding cysteine and phenylalanine, the CDR3 is 14 residues long. The entry retains the CDR3 DNA only, 42 bases that are in frame from base 1. After removal of 4 bases from V and 6 bases from J, the junction retains 6 bases not matched to a gene. The germline V gene encodes CDR1 SGHDN and CDR2 FVKESK. The data were taken from a study of T cell clones after liver transplantation (dated by TCRdb to the late 2010s). As for the study more broadly: Samples were obtained from ITN030ST, a randomized trial in which withdrawal of immunosuppression was attempted within 2 years of liver transplantation. Donor-reactive T cell clones were identified by TCRbeta sequencing after a pre-transplant mixed lymphocyte reaction and then tracked in post-transplant blood. As an antigen-independent comparator for the donor-reactive sequences, third party-reactive TCRbeta sequences from pre-transplant MLRs were identified as well. Of the eight recipients, three were HCV-positive, while the remaining recipients had been transplanted for non-autoimmune, non-viral indications. The subjects received no induction therapy and were kept on standard immunosuppression until randomization at 12-24 months post-transplant. Tolerance meant complete immunosuppression withdrawal for at least one year without liver enzymes rising beyond twice the upper limit of normal. Blood samples were collected pre-transplant, then pre-randomization ahead of withdrawal, and finally post-randomization once withdrawal had either been completed or failed. Of the 8 liver transplant recipients making up the studied cohort, 3 were classified as tolerant and 5 as non-tolerant. The full study reports these points: The decline in donor-reactive sequences exceeded the decline in third party-reactive sequences, suggesting partial antigen-specific deletion that was unrelated to withdrawal success. Low numbers of available donor cells limited the measurable donor-reactive repertoire in a couple of subjects. When repertoire turnover was taken into account, detection of donor-reactive sequences was significantly reduced in 7 of 8 subjects for CD4 and in 8 of 8 subjects for CD8. Because no allograft tissue specimens were available, donor-reactive T cells may have migrated into the graft instead of being deleted. The conclusions were preliminary, being limited by small, heterogeneous patient numbers and by non-standardized post-transplant time points. In most of the 8 subjects, regardless of tolerance or HCV status, circulating donor-reactive CD4 TCRbeta sequences dropped significantly post-transplant.

Unstimulated PBMCs, after thawing, were stained for CD3, CD4 and CD8 and then FACS-sorted into CD3+CD4+ and CD3+CD8+ populations. All 8 studied subjects were randomized to withdrawal of immunosuppression. The Qiagen DNeasy Blood and Tissue Kit was used to isolate genomic DNA. High-throughput TCRbeta CDR3 sequencing of frozen genomic DNA was performed by immunoSEQ, including PCR amplification, mapping, bias correction and internal controls. On the authors' methods: Productive rearrangements were kept, and unique TCRbeta sequences were defined by CDR3 nucleotide sequence plus V and J gene. A sequence counted as donor-reactive only if the sequence showed at least 5-fold expansion in CFSE-low cells compared with unstimulated pre-transplant cells and had a frequency of at least 0.01%. Per-subject minimum frequency thresholds, based on the lowest-template unstimulated sample, ensured at least 90% detection power. Jensen-Shannon divergence between the top 1000 TCRbeta sequences after and before transplant was used to measure repertoire turnover. Two-sided Fisher's exact tests were used to test for changes in how often donor-reactive sequences were detected. In its TCRdb copy, this immuneACCESS table keeps in-frame sequences only and misses some clones. Where compared with another copy, unresolved V genes explain less than half of these, and the others have no known cause. The V and J calls and clone size are taken from that table; D and trimming were inferred from the DNA. A total of 70,000 or so clones appear in this sample, around 93% of them only once. Jointly, the top ten make up roughly 0.9% of the sample.

The rearranged segments are TRBV14 and TRBJ2-1, and 7 junction bases match TRBD2. The sample was CD4+ T cells from blood, taken less than 28 months after liver transplant. The clonotype originates from a human patient who received a liver transplant. Where a transplant has occurred, the graft donor may have supplied some of the T cells. The CDR3 is CASSLRESPNEQFF. The DNA sequence reads TGTGCCAGCAGCCTGCGGGAGAGCCCCAATGAGCAGTTCTTC.